This T cell receptor (beta chain) emerged from a study of OX40 agonist ivuxolimab in advanced cancers. Peripheral blood came from all dose cohorts at three timepoints. Germline lookup yields CDR1 SNHLY and CDR2 FYNNEI. The CDR3 runs to 14 residues. The V end lost 2 bases, the J end lost 2 bases, and 4 bases lay between the germline ends. Using immunoSEQ multiplex PCR, the repertoire was profiled, and TCRdb retains in-frame clones only, with some absent. The repertoire holds under 90,000 clones, with roughly 84% as singletons. This material consisted of CD4+ or CD8+ T cells sorted from blood, taken in a trial of the OX40 agonist ivuxolimab. The rearrangement uses TRBV2 and TRBJ2-6; no clear D. This receptor was taken from an adult with an advanced solid tumor such as melanoma, head and neck, liver or kidney cancer. The CDR3 spells CASSELAGANVLTF. CDR3 nucleotide sequence: TGTGCCAGCAGTGAACTTGCTGGGGCCAACGTCCTGACTTTC.